This TCR beta chain was sequenced during a study of T cells in Graves' hyperthyroidism and ophthalmopathy. About the study: Upon initial diagnosis and before any treatment, peripheral blood was collected. Study results and limitations: Blood shared most expanded thyroid clonotypes above 0.001.

To note about this clonotype: Its target is unknown.

Stable Graves' hyperthyroidism meant no ophthalmopathy progression within 18 months. Patients showing uncontrolled infection, other autoimmune disease, pregnancy or lactation were ineligible. There were TCR beta CDR3 regions amplified from RNA transcripts. The HTBI set primed first-round TCR CDR3 RT-PCR. TCRdb used MiXCR to reprocess the multiplex PCR reads, holding one entry per CDR3 protein. The data show a few hundred thousand distinct CDR3 sequences, with about a sixth seen just once and under 8% held by the top ten. Germline CDR1 reads KGHSH; CDR2 reads LQKENI. Unmatched junction bases numbered 13, after V lost 1 base and J lost 7 bases. The CDR3 length is 17 residues.

This TCR was sampled from a woman in her 30s with Graves' hyperthyroidism. Sequenced material: blood. The genes are TRBV18 and TRBJ2-1, with 7 bases aligning to TRBD2. CDR3 in amino acids: CASSPLPGLPTANEQFF. The DNA for the CDR3 is TGTGCCAGCTCACCACTGCCGGGACTACCCACGGCAAATGAGCAGTTCTTC.